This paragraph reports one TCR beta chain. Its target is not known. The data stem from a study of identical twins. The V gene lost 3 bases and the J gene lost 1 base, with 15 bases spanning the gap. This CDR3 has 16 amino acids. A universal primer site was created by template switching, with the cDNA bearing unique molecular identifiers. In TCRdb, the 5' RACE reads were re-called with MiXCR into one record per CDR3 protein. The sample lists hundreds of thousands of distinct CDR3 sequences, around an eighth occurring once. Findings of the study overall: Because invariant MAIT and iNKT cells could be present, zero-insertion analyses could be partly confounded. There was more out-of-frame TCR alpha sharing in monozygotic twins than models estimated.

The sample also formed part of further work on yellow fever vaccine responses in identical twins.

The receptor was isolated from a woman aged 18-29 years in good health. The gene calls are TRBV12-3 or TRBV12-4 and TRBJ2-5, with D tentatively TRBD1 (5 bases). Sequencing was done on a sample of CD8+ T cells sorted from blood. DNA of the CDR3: TGTGCCAGCAGTTTTGGGGCAGGCAACGTCCAAGAGACCCAGTACTTC. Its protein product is CASSFGAGNVQETQYF.